These 8 T cell receptor beta chains originate from one sample sequenced in a study of T cell changes during pregnancy in multiple sclerosis. The table came from immunoSEQ multiplex PCR; TCRdb's copy has only in-frame clones and leaves some out. The data contain about 68,000 clones, just over 90% of them singletons. Sample: peripheral blood, taken in the second trimester of pregnancy. The receptors originated from a female donor in good health, enrolled as a control in a pregnancy study.

This clone appeared once. This chain links TRBV13 with TRBJ2-5, with D perhaps matching TRBD2 (6 bases). CDR3 length: 13 residues. In germline, CDR1 is PRHDT, CDR2 FYEKMQ (reference sequence). V was pared by 6 bases and J by 2 bases, with 10 bases between. The CDR3 here is CASSWDFQETQYF. The CDR3 DNA reads TGTGCCAGCAGTTGGGACTTTCAAGAGACCCAGTACTTC.

The chain combines TRBV2 with TRBJ2-4; D possibly corresponds to TRBD1 (5 bases). V lost 6 bases and J 0 bases, leaving 9 bases between the germline ends. The CDR3 covers 14 residues. Per germline, CDR1 SNHLY and CDR2 FYNNEI. CDR3 protein: CASRQGIAKNIQYF. The CDR3 region has the DNA TGTGCCAGCAGGCAGGGAATAGCCAAAAACATTCAGTACTTC. The entire variable domain, with the rest obtained from reference TRBV2 and TRBJ2-4, is as follows: EPEVTQTPSHQVTQMGQEVILRCVPISNHLYFYWYRQILGQKVEFLVSFYNNEISEKSEIFDDQFSVERPDGSNFTLKIRSTKLEDSAMYFCASRQGIAKNIQYFGAGTRLSVL.

V usage is TRBV19 and J usage is TRBJ2-1; a weak D match, TRBD2 (6 bases). V lost 0 bases, J lost 5 bases, and 17 bases lay in between. The CDR3 spans 17 residues. The germline gives CDR1 LNHDA, CDR2 SQIVND (reference sequence). CDR3: CASSIDPVASENNEQFF. In DNA form, the CDR3 reads TGTGCCAGTAGTATAGATCCGGTAGCTAGCGAAAACAATGAGCAGTTCTTC.

The chain recombines TRBV15 with TRBJ2-7, with 8 bases fitting TRBD2. Germline lookup yields CDR1 LNHNV and CDR2 YYDKDF (reference sequence). CDR3 length: 15 amino acids. V lost 5 bases and J lost 6; bases outside the gene matches: 12. Here the CDR3 DNA reads TGTGCCACCAGCTCCCAAAAGGGGACTAGTACCGAGCAGTACTTC. Encoded protein: CATSSQKGTSTEQYF.

V and J are TRBV2 and TRBJ2-3; 7 bases align to TRBD2. CDR1 is SNHLY and CDR2 is FYNNEI in the germline V gene. V trimming: 6 bases; J trimming: 4 bases; junction bases outside the gene matches: 16. The CDR3 consists of 17 residues. The CDR3 DNA reads as TGTGCCAGCAGCCGAAAACCCGCAGTGGGGGGGGCAGATACGCAGTATTTT. Translating gives CASSRKPAVGGADTQYF.

V gene TRBV5-6 combines with J gene TRBJ2-1; 10 nucleotides match TRBD1. V lost 3 bases, J lost 6 bases, and 6 bases stayed unmatched. Germline V CDR1 and CDR2: SGHDT, YYEEEE. CDR3 size: 15 residues. The CDR3 nucleotides are TGTGCCAGCAGCTCGCGACAGGGGGCGCTCAATGAGCAGTTCTTC. Encoded protein: CASSSRQGALNEQFF.

The rearrangement links TRBV27 to TRBJ2-7; tentatively, D is TRBD2 (7 bases). Trimming pared 6 bases from V and 2 bases from J, leaving 17 bases between. This CDR3 has 15 amino acids. Per germline, CDR1 MNHEY and CDR2 SMNVEV (reference sequence). The CDR3 sequence: CASSSRGGLPYEQYF. DNA for the CDR3: TGTGCCAGCAGCTCGAGGGGGGGCCTCCCCTACGAGCAGTACTTC.

The V call is TRBV10-2, the J call TRBJ2-3, with TRBD2 matching over 10 bases. The CDR3 sequence is 17 residues long. The germline V gene encodes CDR1 WSHSY and CDR2 SAAADI. J was trimmed by 2 bases and V by 0 bases; bases with no gene match: 5. The DNA of the CDR3 is TGCGCCAGCAGTGAGTCTCTCGGACTAGCGGCCACAGATACGCAGTATTTT. It translates to CASSESLGLAATDTQYF.